This T cell receptor (beta chain) is drawn from a study of OX40 agonist ivuxolimab in advanced cancers. This table comes from immunoSEQ multiplex PCR, and its TCRdb copy is limited to in-frame clones, with some not included. The table records roughly 60,000 clones, roughly 85% of them present only once. The CDR3 is made up of 13 amino acids. Germline CDR1 reads SGHNT; CDR2 reads YYREEE (reference sequence). V lost 0 bases and J lost 7, with 7 bases in between. Sequencing used CD4+ or CD8+ T cells sorted from blood, obtained in a trial of the OX40 agonist ivuxolimab. The TCR sequence derives from an adult with an advanced solid tumor such as melanoma, head and neck, liver or kidney cancer. This chain joins TRBV5-4 and TRBJ1-4; no definite D call. CDR3 nucleotide sequence: TGTGCCAGCAGCTTGGATGTGGGTGAAAAACTGTTTTTT. Its protein product is CASSLDVGEKLFF.